A selection of T cell receptor beta chains follows, all from one sample in a study of regulatory T cells in long-lasting Graves disease. Via MiXCR, TCRdb re-called the multiplex PCR reads, giving one row per CDR3 protein. The sample comprises hundreds of thousands of distinct CDR3 sequences, 12% of which are singletons, and 7.5% to 9% rests with the top ten. These same data were also listed under a study on T cells in Graves' hyperthyroidism and ophthalmopathy.

Specimen: peripheral blood mononuclear cells (PBMCs), collected at new diagnosis, from a patient treated with antithyroid drugs. These receptors originate from a woman aged 25 to 39 with Graves disease. Both conserved end residues are part of each CDR3. The order of the fields is J gene, V gene, D gene, clone size, CDR3 protein, CDR3 DNA. The D gene is left open where the match is weak. Expanded clones get a size class; other rows say once, few or many, or leave the size out.

TRBJ1-4 TRBV29-1 TRBD1 many CSVGRTGKSEKLFF TGCAGCGTTGGCCGGACAGGGAAAAGTGAAAAACTGTTTTTT
TRBJ1-1 TRBV28 . . CASSSLPGRPPMNTEAFF TGTGCCAGCAGTTCCCTCCCCGGGAGACCACCTATGAACACTGAAGCTTTCTTT
TRBJ1-2 TRBV9 . few CASSPREGRDGYTF TGTGCCAGCAGCCCAAGGGAGGGGAGGGATGGCTACACCTTC
TRBJ2-1 TRBV24-1 . many CATSDLADGGEQFF TGTGCCACCAGTGATTTAGCGGATGGGGGTGAGCAGTTCTTC
TRBJ2-7 TRBV27 TRBD2 . CASSLKRPGGLYEQYF TGTGCCAGCAGTTTAAAGCGACCGGGAGGGCTCTACGAGCAGTACTTC
TRBJ2-1 TRBV2 . few CAGRKRGPGGNEQFF TGTGCCGGCAGGAAAAGAGGCCCTGGGGGTAATGAGCAGTTCTTC
TRBJ2-1 TRBV2 TRBD2 many CASKRGSSYNEQFF TGTGCCAGCAAACGCGGGAGCTCCTACAATGAGCAGTTCTTC
TRBJ2-3 TRBV2 . many CASSVGGTDTQYF TGTGCCAGCAGTGTAGGAGGGACGGATACGCAGTATTTT
TRBJ2-2 TRBV20-1 . . CSATPGTHGNTGELFF TGCAGTGCTACCCCCGGGACCCATGGGAACACCGGGGAGCTGTTTTTT
TRBJ2-3 TRBV18 TRBD2 . CASSPQGLAGGPGTGTQYF TGTGCCAGCTCACCGCAAGGACTAGCGGGAGGGCCTGGCACAGGTACGCAGTATTTT
TRBJ2-7 TRBV4-3 . . CASSQELGAYEQYF TGCGCCAGCAGCCAAGAGCTCGGGGCCTACGAGCAGTACTTC
TRBJ2-7 TRBV30 . many CAWSVIPETYEQYF TGTGCCTGGAGTGTCATCCCCGAGACTTACGAGCAGTACTTC
TRBJ1-4 TRBV30 TRBD1 many CAWSTGYREKLFF TGTGCCTGGTCGACAGGGTATCGGGAAAAACTGTTTTTT
TRBJ1-6 TRBV5-4 . many CASSLGIPGRYSPLHF TGTGCCAGCAGCTTGGGGATACCGGGACGATATTCACCCCTCCACTTT
TRBJ1-2 TRBV6-2/TRBV6-3 TRBD1 . CASSGTGQDYGYTF TGTGCCAGCAGTGGAACTGGACAGGACTATGGCTACACCTTC
TRBJ2-1 TRBV7-2 . many CASSLTKGAYNEQFF TGTGCCAGCAGCTTAACTAAGGGGGCCTACAATGAGCAGTTCTTC
TRBJ1-1 TRBV6-2/TRBV6-3 . few CASSLRQGRNTEAFF TGTGCCAGCAGTTTGAGGCAGGGAAGGAACACTGAAGCTTTCTTT
TRBJ2-7 TRBV9 TRBD1 . CASSGRMDRGKDEQYF TGTGCCAGCAGCGGCAGAATGGACAGGGGGAAGGACGAGCAGTACTTC
TRBJ2-1 TRBV19 . few CASSIGREINNEQSF TGTGCCAGTAGTATAGGCAGGGAAATAAACAATGAGCAGTCCTTC
TRBJ2-2 TRBV6-1 TRBD2 . CASSPLAGGPPGELFF TGTGCCAGCAGTCCACTAGCGGGAGGGCCCCCCGGGGAGCTGTTTTTT
TRBJ1-2 TRBV7-2 TRBD1 many CASSLGTGLNGYTF TGTGCCAGCAGCTTAGGGACAGGACTTAATGGCTACACCTTC
TRBJ1-1 TRBV6-1 . . CASRETGRLFTEAFF TGTGCCAGCAGGGAAACTGGACGGCTGTTCACTGAAGCTTTCTTT
TRBJ1-2 TRBV19 . many CASSITRAGNYGYTF TGTGCCAGTAGTATCACGAGGGCGGGTAACTATGGCTACACCTTC
TRBJ1-1 TRBV6-1 TRBD1 many CASSDRGTMNTEAFF TGTGCCAGCAGTGACAGGGGGACGATGAACACTGAAGCTTTCTTT
TRBJ1-4 TRBV18 . many CASSQGIGEKLFF TGTGCCAGCTCCCAGGGGATCGGAGAAAAACTGTTTTTT
TRBJ1-1 TRBV11-2 TRBD1 many CASSSQGEVTEAFF TGTGCCAGCAGCTCGCAGGGGGAGGTCACTGAAGCTTTCTTT
TRBJ2-2 TRBV13 . many CASSLGTPGELFF TGTGCCAGCAGCTTAGGTACTCCCGGGGAGCTGTTTTTT
TRBJ1-1 TRBV11-3 . many CASSLQSQGEAFF TGTGCCAGCAGCTTACAATCCCAGGGTGAAGCTTTCTTT
TRBJ1-2 TRBV30 . few CAWERTIYGYTF TGTGCCTGGGAGAGGACGATCTATGGCTACACCTTC
TRBJ1-6 TRBV7-2 . many CASSLIRYNSPLHF TGTGCCAGCAGCTTAATTCGATATAATTCACCCCTCCACTTT
TRBJ2-1 TRBV7-9 TRBD2 many CASSARTSGTNNEQFF TGTGCCAGCAGCGCAAGAACTAGCGGGACAAACAATGAGCAGTTCTTC
TRBJ1-2 TRBV4-1 TRBD1 . CASSRTGAYGYTF TGCGCCAGCAGCCGGACAGGGGCGTATGGCTACACCTTC
TRBJ2-5 TRBV29-1 TRBD2 many CSVFELAGKETQYF TGCAGCGTTTTTGAACTAGCGGGAAAGGAGACCCAGTACTTC
TRBJ1-1 TRBV24-1 TRBD1 many CATSDGRQGNTEAFF TGTGCCACCAGTGATGGGCGACAGGGGAACACTGAAGCTTTCTTT
TRBJ1-1 TRBV5-1 . many CASSLPHPNTEAFF TGCGCCAGCAGCTTGCCACACCCGAACACTGAAGCTTTCTTT
TRBJ2-3 TRBV7-9 . many CASIPGDSTDTQYF TGTGCCAGCATCCCGGGGGACTCTACGGATACGCAGTATTTT
TRBJ2-5 TRBV11-1 TRBD2 many CASSLIYGSGLKTQYF TGTGCCAGCAGCTTAATATACGGTAGCGGGCTGAAGACCCAGTACTTC
TRBJ2-5 TRBV5-1 TRBD1 many CASSDRQGFQETQYF TGCGCCAGCAGCGACCGACAGGGATTCCAAGAGACCCAGTACTTC
TRBJ2-7 TRBV6-9 TRBD2 . CASSSFRNSGRFHEQYF TGTGCCAGCAGTTCTTTTAGGAATAGCGGGAGATTCCACGAGCAGTACTTC
TRBJ1-5 TRBV6-2/TRBV6-3 TRBD1 many CASSHRGPSNQPQHF TGTGCCAGCAGTCACAGGGGGCCTAGCAATCAGCCCCAGCATTTT
TRBJ2-1 TRBV2 TRBD2 . CASSAPSGSQVTGNEQFF TGTGCCAGCAGCGCCCCTAGCGGGAGCCAAGTTACGGGCAATGAGCAGTTCTTC
TRBJ2-3 TRBV20-1 TRBD2 many CSAPALAGGTDTQYF TGCAGTGCGCCGGCCCTAGCGGGAGGAACAGATACGCAGTATTTT
TRBJ2-1 TRBV7-2 TRBD1 . CASTASPGGYNEQFF TGTGCCAGCACCGCCTCGCCAGGGGGCTACAATGAGCAGTTCTTC
TRBJ2-5 TRBV20-1 TRBD2 many CSATPWASGRTGETQYF TGCAGTGCTACACCCTGGGCTAGCGGGAGGACCGGGGAGACCCAGTACTTC
TRBJ1-1 TRBV7-9 TRBD1 many CASSPRQGTPFTEAFF TGTGCCAGCAGCCCCCGACAGGGGACTCCCTTCACTGAAGCTTTCTTT
TRBJ2-7 TRBV3-1 TRBD1 . CASTGLNRGLHHEQYF TGTGCCAGCACCGGACTTAACAGGGGGCTACATCACGAGCAGTACTTC